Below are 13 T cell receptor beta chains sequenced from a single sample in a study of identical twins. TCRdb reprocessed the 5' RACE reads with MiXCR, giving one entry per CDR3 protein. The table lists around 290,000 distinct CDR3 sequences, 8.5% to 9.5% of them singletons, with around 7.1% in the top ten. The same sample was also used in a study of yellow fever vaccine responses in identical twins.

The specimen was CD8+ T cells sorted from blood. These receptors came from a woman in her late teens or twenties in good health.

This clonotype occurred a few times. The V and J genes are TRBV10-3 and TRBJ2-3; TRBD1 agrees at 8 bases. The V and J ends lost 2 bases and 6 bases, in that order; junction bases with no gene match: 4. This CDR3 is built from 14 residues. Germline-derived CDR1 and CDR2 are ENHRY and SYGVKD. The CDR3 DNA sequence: TGTGCCATCAGTGAGGGACAGGGTATGGATACGCAGTATTTT. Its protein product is CAISEGQGMDTQYF.

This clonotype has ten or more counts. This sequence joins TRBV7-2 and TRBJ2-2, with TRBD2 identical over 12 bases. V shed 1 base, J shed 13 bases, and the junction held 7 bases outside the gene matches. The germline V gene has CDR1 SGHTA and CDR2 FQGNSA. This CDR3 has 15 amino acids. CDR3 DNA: TGTGCCAGCAGCTTAGGACTAGCGGGGGCTCCCTGGCTGTTTTTT. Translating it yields CASSLGLAGAPWLFF. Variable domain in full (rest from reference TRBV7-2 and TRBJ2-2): GAGVSQSPSNKVTEKGKDVELRCDPISGHTALYWYRQSLGQGLEFLIYFQGNSAPDKSGLPSDRFSAERTGGSVSTLTIQRTQQEDSAVYLCASSLGLAGAPWLFFGEGSRLTVL.

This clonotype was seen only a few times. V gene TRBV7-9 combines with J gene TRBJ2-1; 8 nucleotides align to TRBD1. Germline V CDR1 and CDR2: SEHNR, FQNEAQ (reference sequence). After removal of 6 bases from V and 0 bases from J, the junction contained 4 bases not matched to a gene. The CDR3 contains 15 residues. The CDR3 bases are TGTGCCAGCAGTGCAGGGGGCCACTCCTACAATGAGCAGTTCTTC. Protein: CASSAGGHSYNEQFF.

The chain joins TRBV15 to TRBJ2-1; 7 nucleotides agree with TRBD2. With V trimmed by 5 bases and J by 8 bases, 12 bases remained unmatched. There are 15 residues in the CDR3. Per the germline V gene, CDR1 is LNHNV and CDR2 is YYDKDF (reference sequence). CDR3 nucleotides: TGTGCCACCAGCGGTAGCGCCGGGGGGTCCGATGAGCAGTTCTTC. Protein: CATSGSAGGSDEQFF.

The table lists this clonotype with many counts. The CDR3 DNA reads as TGCGCCAGCAGCCAAGAGCTCCGGAGCTCCTACAATGAGCAGTTCTTC. It yields the protein CASSQELRSSYNEQFF. The chain employs TRBV4-3 and TRBJ2-1; D is unresolved. Trimming pared 0 bases from V and 0 bases from J, leaving 9 bases between. Germline-derived CDR1 and CDR2 are LGHNA and YSLEER. The CDR3 has 16 residues.

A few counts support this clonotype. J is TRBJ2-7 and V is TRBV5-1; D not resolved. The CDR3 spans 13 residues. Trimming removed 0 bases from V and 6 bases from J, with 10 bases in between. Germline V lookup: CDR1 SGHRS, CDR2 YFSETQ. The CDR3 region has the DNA TGCGCCAGCAGCTTGGCGCCGGTCAGCGAGCAGTACTTC. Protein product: CASSLAPVSEQYF.

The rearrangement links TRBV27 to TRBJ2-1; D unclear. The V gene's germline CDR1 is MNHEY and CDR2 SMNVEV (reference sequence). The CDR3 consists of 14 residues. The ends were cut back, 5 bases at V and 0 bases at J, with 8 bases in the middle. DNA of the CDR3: TGTGCCAGCAGTCTCATCTCCTCCTACAATGAGCAGTTCTTC. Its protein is CASSLISSYNEQFF.

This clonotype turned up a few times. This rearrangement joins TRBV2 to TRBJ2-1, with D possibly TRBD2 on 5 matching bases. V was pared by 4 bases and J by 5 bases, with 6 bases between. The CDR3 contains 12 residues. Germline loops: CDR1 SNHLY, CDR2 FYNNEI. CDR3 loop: CASSVGNNEQFF. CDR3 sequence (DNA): TGTGCCAGCAGTGTCGGGAACAATGAGCAGTTCTTC.

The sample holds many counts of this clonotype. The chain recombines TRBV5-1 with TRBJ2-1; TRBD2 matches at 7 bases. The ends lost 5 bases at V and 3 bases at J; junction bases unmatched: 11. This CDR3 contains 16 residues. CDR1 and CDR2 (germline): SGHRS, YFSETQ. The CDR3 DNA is TGCGCCAGCAGTGTAGAGTTAGCGGGTGACTACAATGAGCAGTTCTTC. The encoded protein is CASSVELAGDYNEQFF.

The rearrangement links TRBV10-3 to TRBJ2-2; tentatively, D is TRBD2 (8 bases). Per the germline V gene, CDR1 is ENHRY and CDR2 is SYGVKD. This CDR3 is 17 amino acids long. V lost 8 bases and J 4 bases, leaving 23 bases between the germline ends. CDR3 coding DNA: TGTGCCATCTACCCGGGAGGGGGCGCGGCGGGCACCGGGGAGCTGTTTTTT. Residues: CAIYPGGGAAGTGELFF.

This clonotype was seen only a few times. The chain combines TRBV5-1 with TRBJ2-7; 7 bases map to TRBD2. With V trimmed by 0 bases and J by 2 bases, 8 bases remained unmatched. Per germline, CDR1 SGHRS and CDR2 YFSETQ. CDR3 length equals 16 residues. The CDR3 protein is CASSLAGGSTTYEQYF. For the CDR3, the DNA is TGCGCCAGCAGCTTGGCCGGGGGGAGTACTACCTACGAGCAGTACTTC.

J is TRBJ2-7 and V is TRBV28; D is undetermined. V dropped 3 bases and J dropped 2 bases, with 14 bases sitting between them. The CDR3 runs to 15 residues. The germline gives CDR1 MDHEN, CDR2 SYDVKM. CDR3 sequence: CASSFSRTLTYEQYF. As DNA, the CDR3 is TGTGCCAGCAGTTTCTCCAGGACCTTAACCTACGAGCAGTACTTC.

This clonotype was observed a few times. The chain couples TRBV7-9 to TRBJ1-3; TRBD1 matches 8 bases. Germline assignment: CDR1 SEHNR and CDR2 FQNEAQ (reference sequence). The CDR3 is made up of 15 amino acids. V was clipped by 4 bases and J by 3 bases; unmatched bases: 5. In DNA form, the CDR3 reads TGTGCCAGCAGCTCTGGACAGGGCGGTGGAAACACCATATATTTT. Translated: CASSSGQGGGNTIYF.